What follows describes a single T cell receptor (beta chain). The sample comes from a study of PD-1 blockade in classical Hodgkin lymphoma. Relapse was seen in all patients after autologous stem cell transplantation, and brentuximab vedotin exposure was variable. The table came from immunoSEQ multiplex PCR; TCRdb's copy has only in-frame clones and leaves some out. Found here are some 58,000 clones, about 88% of them singletons; the top ten hold about 5.6%. Germline V lookup: CDR1 SEHNR, CDR2 FQNEAQ (reference sequence). The junction had 6 bases not matched to a gene; V was cut back by 2 bases and J by 6 bases. This CDR3 contains 16 residues.

This receptor was obtained from a human donor with classical Hodgkin lymphoma. The specimen comprised peripheral blood mononuclear cells (PBMCs), sampled before the second cycle of nivolumab. This chain joins TRBV7-9 and TRBJ2-1, with 11 bases aligning to TRBD1. CDR3 coding DNA: TGTGCCAGCAGCTTAACCGCCGGGACAGGGGGCAATGAGCAGTTCTTC. This codes for CASSLTAGTGGNEQFF.